This TCR beta chain derives from a study of chemoradiotherapy in HPV16-positive cancers. The trim removed 3 bases at V and 3 bases at J, leaving 4 bases unmatched. Germline CDR1 and CDR2: SQVTM and ANQGSEA. This CDR3 contains 14 residues. Assay used: immunoSEQ multiplex PCR; TCRdb lists only in-frame clones, some missing. Found here are some 19,000 clones, approximately 80% of them singletons; the top ten hold roughly 3.7%. This clonotype was sampled from a human donor with HPV-associated anogenital cancer. The chain uses TRBV29-1 and TRBJ1-3, with 8 bases lining up with TRBD1. The source material was blood, sampled from a patient who underwent chemoradiotherapy. The CDR3 sequence is CSVDSGGGGNTIYF. CDR3 nucleotide sequence: TGCAGCGTTGATTCAGGGGGCGGTGGAAACACCATATATTTT.